This T cell receptor (beta chain) was recovered during a study of cytomegalovirus exposure and HLA in healthy donors. General observations from the study: Previous analysis showed most TCR beta V segments were productive about 87% or about 30% of the time. Among immune exposure information, only CMV serostatus was available.

This clone was seen a handful of times. Its target is not known. The germline CDR1 and CDR2 sequences are SGHDT and YYEEEE. V lost 3 bases, J lost 0 bases, and 18 bases lay in between. The CDR3 length is 17 residues. PCR amplification relied on 60 Vbeta primers (plus 13 Jbeta primers). The repertoire was sequenced with immunoSEQ multiplex PCR; TCRdb's copy has only in-frame clones and lacks some. Here the sample spans some 110,000 clones, 9.5% being singletons. The receptor was derived from a man aged 30-40 years in good health and CMV-seronegative. The specimen sequenced was PBMCs. The genes are TRBV5-6 and TRBJ1-2; no clear D. In DNA form, the CDR3 reads TGTGCCAGCAGCTCATCAGGAGGTTGGGAACCTAACTATGGCTACACCTTC. Its protein is CASSSSGGWEPNYGYTF.